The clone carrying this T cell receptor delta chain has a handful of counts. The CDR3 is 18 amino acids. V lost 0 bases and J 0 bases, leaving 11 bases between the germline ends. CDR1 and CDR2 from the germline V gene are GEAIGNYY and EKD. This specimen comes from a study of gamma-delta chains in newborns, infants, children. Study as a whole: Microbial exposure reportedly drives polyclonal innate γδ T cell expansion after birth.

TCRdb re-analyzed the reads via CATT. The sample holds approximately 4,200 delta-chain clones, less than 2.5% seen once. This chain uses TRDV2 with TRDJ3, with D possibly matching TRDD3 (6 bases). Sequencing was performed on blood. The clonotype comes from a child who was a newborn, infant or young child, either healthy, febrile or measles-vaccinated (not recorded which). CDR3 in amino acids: CACDTWGLSSWDTRQMFF. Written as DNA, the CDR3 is TGTGCCTGTGACACCTGGGGGCTTAGCTCCTGGGACACCCGACAGATGTTTTTC.